The sequence of this T cell receptor beta chain was determined in a study of T cell repertoires and Cas9 in healthy adults. As concerns this clone: Its target is unknown.

Looked up from germline, CDR1 is MDHEN and CDR2 is SYDVKM. Germline trimming cut 3 bases from V and 6 bases from J; bases unmatched to any gene: 5. CDR3 length equals 14 residues. Regarding the study as a whole: In vitro, SpCas9-reactive Tregs were reported to curb effector T cell proliferation and function.

The repertoire was sequenced with immunoSEQ multiplex PCR; TCRdb's copy has only in-frame clones and lacks some. The sample has about 22,000 clones, under 95% seen once; the top ten hold roughly 1.6%. The genes are TRBV28 and TRBJ2-1; 7 nucleotides match TRBD2. Sequenced sample: CD4+ effector T cells (CD127+, CD25-, CD137-, CD154-) from PBMCs; culture status not recorded. The receptor comes from a human donor in good health. Here the CDR3 DNA reads TGTGCCAGCAGTTTTATTTCGGGGGGCAATGAGCAGTTCTTC. Translated: CASSFISGGNEQFF.